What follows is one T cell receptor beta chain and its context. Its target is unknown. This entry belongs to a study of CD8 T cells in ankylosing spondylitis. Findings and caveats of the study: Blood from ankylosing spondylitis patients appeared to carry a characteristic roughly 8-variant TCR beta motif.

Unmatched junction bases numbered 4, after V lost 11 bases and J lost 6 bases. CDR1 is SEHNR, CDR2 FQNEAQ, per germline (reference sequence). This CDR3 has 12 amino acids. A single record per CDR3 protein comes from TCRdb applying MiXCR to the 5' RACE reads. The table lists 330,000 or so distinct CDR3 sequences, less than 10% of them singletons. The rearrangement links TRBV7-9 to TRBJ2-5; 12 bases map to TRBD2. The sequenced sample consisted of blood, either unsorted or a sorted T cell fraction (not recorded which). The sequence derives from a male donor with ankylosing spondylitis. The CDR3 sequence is CAGTSGFQTQYF. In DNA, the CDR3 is TGTGCCGGGACTAGCGGGTTCCAGACCCAGTACTTC.